These T cell receptor beta chains were read from a single sample in a study of identical twins' blood T cells. TCRdb redid the calling of the 5' RACE reads with MiXCR, one entry per CDR3 protein. This sample has 350,000 to 400,000 distinct CDR3 sequences, with roughly 31% found just once. The sample was PBMCs. The receptors come from a woman between 18 and 55 years old in good health. CDR3s include the opening cysteine and the closing phenylalanine or tryptophan. A D gene is named only where the DNA matches it firmly. The listing skips clone size in some rows; elsewhere it reads once, few, many or a size class.

v_call: TRBV12-3/TRBV12-4
d_call: .
j_call: TRBJ2-5
clone_size: few
cdr3_nt: TGTGCCAGCAGTTTTTTTGCGACCCAAGAGACCCAGTACTTC
cdr3_aa: CASSFFATQETQYF

v_call: TRBV20-1
d_call: .
j_call: TRBJ1-4
clone_size: .
cdr3_nt: TGCAGTGCCCGGGGGGGGCCGGTCCCGTTTTTT
cdr3_aa: CSARGGPVPFF

v_call: TRBV6-6
d_call: .
j_call: TRBJ2-7
clone_size: .
cdr3_nt: TGTGCCAGCAGTTTCCCAGATCCCTACGAGCAGTGCTTC
cdr3_aa: CASSFPDPYEQCF

v_call: TRBV20-1
d_call: .
j_call: TRBJ1-2
clone_size: .
cdr3_nt: TGCAGTGCCGCCGGGCCAGCCTATGGCTACACCTTC
cdr3_aa: CSAAGPAYGYTF

v_call: TRBV20-1
d_call: TRBD2
j_call: TRBJ2-3
clone_size: few
cdr3_nt: TGCAGTGCTTCGAGCATAGCGGGAGAGGATACGCAGTATTTT
cdr3_aa: CSASSIAGEDTQYF

v_call: TRBV7-2
d_call: .
j_call: TRBJ2-2
clone_size: .
cdr3_nt: TGTGCCATCAGCTTAGTAGCGAGAGTTACCGGGGAGCTGTTTTTT
cdr3_aa: CAISLVARVTGELFF

v_call: TRBV6-6
d_call: .
j_call: TRBJ1-5
clone_size: .
cdr3_nt: TGTGCCAGCAGTTACGTGCGGGCTAATCAGCCCCAGCATTTT
cdr3_aa: CASSYVRANQPQHF

v_call: TRBV18
d_call: .
j_call: TRBJ2-3
clone_size: .
cdr3_nt: TGTGCCAGCTCAGCGACTTGGGCGGGAGATACGCAGTATTTT
cdr3_aa: CASSATWAGDTQYF

v_call: TRBV2
d_call: .
j_call: TRBJ2-7
clone_size: .
cdr3_nt: TGTGCCAGCAGAAGGGGGGATACCTACGAGCAGTACTTC
cdr3_aa: CASRRGDTYEQYF

v_call: TRBV7-9
d_call: .
j_call: TRBJ1-1
clone_size: .
cdr3_nt: TGTGCCAGCAGCCTAAAAACAGGTGATACTGAAGCTCTCTTT
cdr3_aa: CASSLKTGDTEALF

v_call: TRBV15
d_call: TRBD2
j_call: TRBJ2-3
clone_size: .
cdr3_nt: TGTGCCACCAGCAGTAGACTAGCGGGGGATACAGATACGCAGTATTTT
cdr3_aa: CATSSRLAGDTDTQYF

v_call: TRBV6-6
d_call: .
j_call: TRBJ2-1
clone_size: .
cdr3_nt: TGTGCCAGCAGTTACTCGGTCCCGTCAATGAAGGAGCAGTTCTTC
cdr3_aa: CASSYSVPSMKEQFF

v_call: TRBV9
d_call: .
j_call: TRBJ1-1
clone_size: .
cdr3_nt: TGTGCCAGCCAACAGGTGAACACTGAAGCTTTCTTT
cdr3_aa: CASQQVNTEAFF

v_call: TRBV20-1
d_call: .
j_call: TRBJ2-7
clone_size: .
cdr3_nt: TGCAGTGCTGGGACGGGCGACGAGCAGTACTTC
cdr3_aa: CSAGTGDEQYF

v_call: TRBV29-1
d_call: .
j_call: TRBJ2-1
clone_size: few
cdr3_nt: TGCAGCGTTTCTACCTATCTAGGGAGGGAGCAGTTCTTC
cdr3_aa: CSVSTYLGREQFF

v_call: TRBV20-1
d_call: .
j_call: TRBJ1-1
clone_size: .
cdr3_nt: TGCAGTGCCGTAACAAGGGACACTGAAGCTTTCTTT
cdr3_aa: CSAVTRDTEAFF

v_call: TRBV10-1
d_call: TRBD2
j_call: TRBJ2-3
clone_size: few
cdr3_nt: TGCGCCAGTGCTAGGACTAGCGGGAGAGGAAATACGCAGTATTTT
cdr3_aa: CASARTSGRGNTQYF

v_call: TRBV2
d_call: .
j_call: TRBJ1-2
clone_size: .
cdr3_nt: TGTGCCAGCAGCCCGGGGAGGGCAACTAACTATGGCCACACCTTC
cdr3_aa: CASSPGRATNYGHTF

v_call: TRBV9
d_call: .
j_call: TRBJ1-1
clone_size: .
cdr3_nt: TGTGCCGGCAGCGTTTTAAGACAGTATAACACTGAAGCTTTCTTT
cdr3_aa: CAGSVLRQYNTEAFF

v_call: TRBV7-2
d_call: .
j_call: TRBJ1-6
clone_size: few
cdr3_nt: TGTGCCAGCAGCTTAGCGTGGCAGCCAAATTCACCCCTCCACTTT
cdr3_aa: CASSLAWQPNSPLHF

v_call: TRBV6-2/TRBV6-3
d_call: .
j_call: TRBJ2-7
clone_size: many
cdr3_nt: TGTGCCAGCAGTTACCCAACGGAGCAGTACTTC
cdr3_aa: CASSYPTEQYF

v_call: TRBV5-1
d_call: .
j_call: TRBJ2-3
clone_size: few
cdr3_nt: TGCGCCAGCAGCTTGAGCTTCACAGATACGCAGTATTTT
cdr3_aa: CASSLSFTDTQYF

v_call: TRBV9
d_call: .
j_call: TRBJ2-2
clone_size: .
cdr3_nt: TGTGCCAGCAGCGCTGACTTCACCGGGGAGCTGTTTTTT
cdr3_aa: CASSADFTGELFF

v_call: TRBV20-1
d_call: TRBD2
j_call: TRBJ2-2
clone_size: many
cdr3_nt: TGCAGTGCCCCGGCTAGCGGGAGGGTCAGGGAGCTGTTTTTT
cdr3_aa: CSAPASGRVRELFF

v_call: TRBV14
d_call: .
j_call: TRBJ2-3
clone_size: few
cdr3_nt: TGTGCCAGCAGCCCGGGCCGAGATACGCAGTATTTT
cdr3_aa: CASSPGRDTQYF

v_call: TRBV6-2/TRBV6-3
d_call: TRBD2
j_call: TRBJ2-7
clone_size: few
cdr3_nt: TGTGCCAGCAGCCTAGCGGGGGGCCCTGGGGAGCAGTACTTC
cdr3_aa: CASSLAGGPGEQYF

v_call: TRBV7-2
d_call: .
j_call: TRBJ1-4
clone_size: .
cdr3_nt: TGTGCCAGCAGCTTAGCGGGGGGGTGGACTAATGAAAAACTGTTTTTT
cdr3_aa: CASSLAGGWTNEKLFF

v_call: TRBV19
d_call: .
j_call: TRBJ1-1
clone_size: .
cdr3_nt: TGTGCCAGTAGCCCAGGGACTGGCCGTGGGACTGAAGCTTTCTTT
cdr3_aa: CASSPGTGRGTEAFF

v_call: TRBV5-1
d_call: .
j_call: TRBJ1-1
clone_size: few
cdr3_nt: TGCGCCAGCAGCACCCAGACAGGCTTCGGTGGCACTGAAGCTTTCTTT
cdr3_aa: CASSTQTGFGGTEAFF

v_call: TRBV3-1
d_call: .
j_call: TRBJ1-2
clone_size: many
cdr3_nt: TGTGCCAGCAGCCAAATGGGGGCGAGTAACTATGGCTACACCTTC
cdr3_aa: CASSQMGASNYGYTF

v_call: TRBV12-5
d_call: .
j_call: TRBJ2-7
clone_size: .
cdr3_nt: TGTGCTAGTGGTTTGGAGGACAGACGGTACTTC
cdr3_aa: CASGLEDRRYF

v_call: TRBV27
d_call: .
j_call: TRBJ2-1
clone_size: few
cdr3_nt: TGTGCCAGCAGTTTTTCTGGATACAATGAGCAGTTCTTC
cdr3_aa: CASSFSGYNEQFF

v_call: TRBV5-1
d_call: TRBD1
j_call: TRBJ1-1
clone_size: .
cdr3_nt: TGCGCCAGCAGCTTATTGACAGGGCTGGCGAACACTGAAGCTTTCTTT
cdr3_aa: CASSLLTGLANTEAFF

v_call: TRBV6-5
d_call: .
j_call: TRBJ1-5
clone_size: .
cdr3_nt: TGTGCCAGCAGTTACTCGCCGGCACATAGCAATCAGCCCCAGCATTTT
cdr3_aa: CASSYSPAHSNQPQHF

v_call: TRBV29-1
d_call: .
j_call: TRBJ1-1
clone_size: few
cdr3_nt: TGCAGCGTTGGAGCGGCGGTCGGCGAAGTAGGCACTGAAGCTTTCTTT
cdr3_aa: CSVGAAVGEVGTEAFF

v_call: TRBV7-9
d_call: .
j_call: TRBJ2-1
clone_size: .
cdr3_nt: TGTGCCAGCAGCCCCCATCTGTACGAGCAGTTCTTC
cdr3_aa: CASSPHLYEQFF

v_call: TRBV2
d_call: .
j_call: TRBJ1-1
clone_size: .
cdr3_nt: TGTGCCAGCTTCATGGCCACTGAAGCTTTCTTT
cdr3_aa: CASFMATEAFF

v_call: TRBV5-1
d_call: .
j_call: TRBJ1-3
clone_size: .
cdr3_nt: TGCGCCAGCAGCCCGGGGACGGCTGTTAGTACTGGAAACACCATATATTTT
cdr3_aa: CASSPGTAVSTGNTIYF

v_call: TRBV12-3/TRBV12-4
d_call: TRBD1
j_call: TRBJ2-1
clone_size: few
cdr3_nt: TGTGCCAGCTGTGGGGACAGAGTACAAGACAATGAGCAGTTCTTC
cdr3_aa: CASCGDRVQDNEQFF

v_call: TRBV27
d_call: .
j_call: TRBJ1-5
clone_size: many
cdr3_nt: TGTGCCAGCAGTCTGGACACCCTGGGTCAGCCCCAGCATTTT
cdr3_aa: CASSLDTLGQPQHF

v_call: TRBV28
d_call: .
j_call: TRBJ2-3
clone_size: few
cdr3_nt: TGTGCCAGCAGTTTCGATGGGCCAACGGATACGCAGTATTTT
cdr3_aa: CASSFDGPTDTQYF

v_call: TRBV11-2
d_call: TRBD2
j_call: TRBJ2-1
clone_size: .
cdr3_nt: TGTGCCAGCAGCTCGCTAGCGGGATTCTCCTACAATGAGCAGTTCTTC
cdr3_aa: CASSSLAGFSYNEQFF

v_call: TRBV5-1
d_call: .
j_call: TRBJ2-2
clone_size: many
cdr3_nt: TGCGCCAGCAGCTTGGCCGCAGGGCGCGGATCCGGGGAGCTGTTTTTT
cdr3_aa: CASSLAAGRGSGELFF

v_call: TRBV5-1
d_call: .
j_call: TRBJ2-2
clone_size: many
cdr3_nt: TGCGCCAGCAGCTTGCGGGGACCGAACACCGGGGAGCTGTTTTTT
cdr3_aa: CASSLRGPNTGELFF

v_call: TRBV5-1
d_call: .
j_call: TRBJ1-1
clone_size: .
cdr3_nt: TGCGCCGGCAGCTTGGAACAGGTGAACACTGAAGCTTTCTTT
cdr3_aa: CAGSLEQVNTEAFF

v_call: TRBV20-1
d_call: TRBD2
j_call: TRBJ2-3
clone_size: .
cdr3_nt: TGCAGTGCTAGAGGAGCGGGGGGCACAGATACGCAGTATTTT
cdr3_aa: CSARGAGGTDTQYF

v_call: TRBV15
d_call: .
j_call: TRBJ1-5
clone_size: few
cdr3_nt: TGTGCCACCAGCAGACAGGGGAACAATCAGCCCCAGCATTTT
cdr3_aa: CATSRQGNNQPQHF

v_call: TRBV7-9
d_call: .
j_call: TRBJ1-2
clone_size: .
cdr3_nt: TGTGCCAGCAGCTCGGGACCGACAGCTAACTATGGCTACACCTTC
cdr3_aa: CASSSGPTANYGYTF